A single sample gave rise to the 22 T cell receptor beta chains below, sequenced in a study of early T cells in non-severe SARS-CoV-2 infection. Using its own MiXCR run on the 5' RACE reads, TCRdb lists one record per CDR3 protein. The sample includes roughly 45,000 distinct CDR3 sequences, about 4% of them seen just once. Sequenced sample: whole blood. The receptors derive from an adult who was a healthcare worker with PCR-confirmed SARS-CoV-2 infection or an uninfected control (not recorded which).

This clonotype was counted ten times or more. The chain uses TRBV4-3 and TRBJ1-1; D unresolved. The CDR3 runs 15 residues. V shed 3 bases and J shed 2 bases, with 13 bases lying between them. CDR1 and CDR2 (germline): LGHNA, YSLEER. The CDR3 DNA follows: TGCGCCAGCAGCCAGGGCCGGAGGGATAACACTGAAGCTTTCTTT. Translated: CASSQGRRDNTEAFF.

The table lists this clonotype with many counts. This rearrangement joins TRBV27 to TRBJ1-6; possible D gene TRBD1, 5 bases. Trimming stripped 6 bases from V and 7 bases from J, with 19 bases between. The V gene's germline CDR1 is MNHEY and CDR2 SMNVEV (reference sequence). This CDR3 has 16 residues. In DNA, the CDR3 is TGTGCCAGCAGATTCTTGGGACGGCAAGTCAATTCACCCCTCCACTTT. Residues: CASRFLGRQVNSPLHF.

This clonotype appeared many times. The V call is TRBV28, the J call TRBJ1-5; D perhaps matches TRBD1 (5 bases). Germline CDR1 and CDR2: MDHEN and SYDVKM. V dropped 3 bases and J dropped 0 bases, with 6 bases sitting between them. The CDR3 runs 14 residues. DNA of the CDR3: TGTGCCAGCAGTTTCGGGGCTAGCAATCAGCCCCAGCATTTT. Translating it yields CASSFGASNQPQHF.

This clonotype was seen ten or more times. This chain joins TRBV7-2 and TRBJ2-7; a weak D match, TRBD2 (5 bases). The germline V and J ends were trimmed by 1 base and 3 bases, with 10 bases remaining between them. This CDR3 spans 14 amino acids. Germline lookup yields CDR1 SGHTA and CDR2 FQGNSA. This chain's CDR3 is CASSLGGSLYEQYF. The CDR3 bases are TGTGCCAGCAGCTTAGGCGGGTCCCTCTACGAGCAGTACTTC.

This clonotype appeared a few times. This rearrangement joins TRBV12-3 or TRBV12-4 to TRBJ2-2; no definite D call. There are 13 residues in the CDR3. V was clipped by 8 bases and J by 4 bases, with 11 bases between them. CDR3 amino acids: CASALASTGELFF. The CDR3 DNA reads as TGTGCCAGCGCTCTGGCGTCCACCGGGGAGCTGTTTTTT.

This clonotype was seen ten or more times. The rearrangement joins TRBV7-2 to TRBJ2-6, with D possibly matching TRBD2 (6 bases). The germline V gene has CDR1 SGHTA and CDR2 FQGNSA. CDR3 length: 17 residues. The V and J ends lost 1 base and 4 bases respectively, with 14 bases between them. As DNA, the CDR3 is TGTGCCAGCAGCTTAGGCGGGGCCCTCTCAGGGGCCAACGTCCTGACTTTC. Protein product: CASSLGGALSGANVLTF.

In its sample, this clonotype was seen many times. The chain links TRBV20-1 to TRBJ2-2, with D perhaps TRBD2 (5 bases). The CDR3 length is 15 residues. V was trimmed by 6 bases and J by 1 base, leaving 15 bases between them. CDR1 and CDR2 from the germline V gene are DFQATT and SNEGSKA (reference sequence). CDR3 nucleotides: TGCAGTGCACAAAGAGGGTCCAGGAACACCGGGGAGCTGTTTTTT. Encoded protein: CSAQRGSRNTGELFF.

This clonotype was detected ten times or more. The V gene is TRBV6-1, the J gene TRBJ2-3, with TRBD1 matching over 7 bases. Germline values: CDR1 MNHNS, CDR2 SASEGT. CDR3 length equals 13 residues. Trimming took 6 bases from V and 3 from J; bases not matched to a gene: 3. DNA of the CDR3: TGTGCCAGCAGAAAGACAGGGACAGATACGCAGTATTTT. It is translated as CASRKTGTDTQYF.

A few counts support this clonotype. V is TRBV7-8 and J is TRBJ2-3, with D possibly TRBD1 on 6 matching bases. Trimming took off 5 bases at V and 0 bases at J, with 21 bases between the two ends. The CDR3 contains 18 residues. Germline V gene lookup returns CDR1 SGHVS and CDR2 FQNEAQ. CDR3 amino acids: CASSLNGAGDLSTDTQYF. CDR3 coding DNA: TGTGCCAGCAGCCTCAACGGGGCAGGGGACCTAAGCACAGATACGCAGTATTTT.

This clonotype was counted at least ten times. The chain links TRBV28 to TRBJ1-2, with 8 bases identical to TRBD1. With V trimmed by 2 bases and J by 2 bases, 1 base remained unmatched. This CDR3 contains 14 residues. Germline lookup yields CDR1 MDHEN and CDR2 SYDVKM. The CDR3: CASSLQGANYGYTF. CDR3 DNA: TGTGCCAGCAGTTTACAGGGGGCCAACTATGGCTACACCTTC.

This clonotype was seen ten or more times. J is TRBJ2-1 and V is TRBV10-3; no reliable D call. CDR1 and CDR2 (germline): ENHRY, SYGVKD. The CDR3 length is 13 residues. The V end lost 3 bases, the J end lost 5 bases, and 8 bases lay between the germline ends. The CDR3 loop reads CAISDGPNNEQFF. The CDR3 region has the DNA TGTGCCATCAGTGATGGACCCAACAATGAGCAGTTCTTC.

There are many counts of this clonotype. The genes are TRBV9 and TRBJ2-7; 7 bases line up with TRBD2. Germline loops: CDR1 SGDLS, CDR2 YYNGEE. Unmatched junction bases numbered 6, after V lost 4 bases and J lost 2 bases. The CDR3 totals 14 residues. CDR3 protein: CASSPRDYTYEQYF. The CDR3 bases are TGTGCCAGCAGCCCCCGGGACTATACCTACGAGCAGTACTTC.

The sample holds a few counts of this clonotype. The chain combines TRBV11-3 with TRBJ2-2; D is undetermined. Trimming left V 0 bases short and J 1 base short, with 6 bases between. This CDR3 is 15 amino acids long. Per germline, CDR1 SGHNT and CDR2 YENEEA. CDR3 nucleotides: TGTGCCAGCAGCTTAGATGGAGAGAACACCGGGGAGCTGTTTTTT. This codes for CASSLDGENTGELFF. Together with reference TRBV11-3 and TRBJ2-2, the CDR3 gives the full variable domain: EAGVVQSPRYKIIEKKQPVAFWCNPISGHNTLYWYLQNLGQGPELLIRYENEEAVDDSQLPKDRFSAERLKGVDSTLKIQPAELGDSAVYLCASSLDGENTGELFFGEGSRLTVL.

This clonotype was seen many times. In DNA, the CDR3 is TGCAGTGCTATGGAGGGTCTCTCCTACGAGCAGTACTTC. Protein sequence: CSAMEGLSYEQYF. The chain has TRBV20-1 and TRBJ2-7, with TRBD2 as a possible D gene (6 bases). Germline V lookup: CDR1 DFQATT, CDR2 SNEGSKA (reference sequence). The germline V and J ends were trimmed by 4 bases and 0 bases, with 10 bases remaining between them. The CDR3 length is 13 residues.

This clonotype was detected many times. V usage is TRBV7-9 and J usage is TRBJ2-2, with TRBD1 as a possible D gene (5 bases). The germline V gene encodes CDR1 SEHNR and CDR2 FQNEAQ (reference sequence). The ends were cut back, 1 base at V and 6 bases at J, with 6 bases in the middle. The CDR3 covers 13 residues. The CDR3 reads CASSLEGPGELFF. CDR3 coding DNA: TGTGCCAGCAGCTTAGAGGGGCCCGGGGAGCTGTTTTTT.

This clonotype was picked up many times. V gene TRBV11-3 combines with J gene TRBJ2-7, with 7 bases that match TRBD2. The germline V gene encodes CDR1 SGHNT and CDR2 YENEEA. The junction had 13 bases not matched to a gene; V was cut back by 5 bases and J by 6 bases. The length of the CDR3 is 15 residues. In DNA form, the CDR3 reads TGTGCCAGCAGCCTAGGGAGGGGCCTACAAGGCGAGCAGTACTTC. It codes for CASSLGRGLQGEQYF. Full variable domain (missing parts from reference TRBV11-3 and TRBJ2-7): EAGVVQSPRYKIIEKKQPVAFWCNPISGHNTLYWYLQNLGQGPELLIRYENEEAVDDSQLPKDRFSAERLKGVDSTLKIQPAELGDSAVYLCASSLGRGLQGEQYFGPGTRLTVT.

The sample holds many counts of this clonotype. The chain uses TRBV2 and TRBJ2-2, with 8 nucleotides matching TRBD2. There are 15 residues in the CDR3. V lost 3 bases and J lost 5; bases outside the gene matches: 5. Per the germline V gene, CDR1 is SNHLY and CDR2 is FYNNEI. The CDR3 region is CASSEERGQTGELFF. CDR3 DNA: TGTGCCAGCAGTGAGGAGCGGGGGCAAACCGGGGAGCTGTTTTTT.

This clonotype has at least ten counts. The chain links TRBV6-5 to TRBJ2-3, with D unresolved. Germline CDR1 reads MNHEY; CDR2 reads SVGAGI. The CDR3 runs 14 residues. The germline V and J ends were trimmed by 2 bases and 3 bases, with 9 bases remaining between them. The CDR3 reads CASSYPPGTDTQYF. CDR3 in DNA: TGTGCCAGCAGTTACCCACCCGGAACAGATACGCAGTATTTT.

The chain combines TRBV20-1 with TRBJ2-5; D unclear. The V end was cut by 1 base, the J end by 1 base, with 10 bases between. The CDR3 consists of 14 residues. Germline CDR1 is DFQATT and CDR2 is SNEGSKA (reference sequence). CDR3 in amino acids: CSARVLLIQETQYF. The CDR3 nucleotides are TGCAGTGCTAGAGTTTTGTTGATCCAAGAGACCCAGTACTTC.

In its sample, this clonotype was seen many times. The gene calls are TRBV24-1 and TRBJ2-7; TRBD1 matches at 7 bases. Looked up from germline, CDR1 is KGHDR and CDR2 is SFDVKD. The CDR3 runs 14 residues. V gave up 4 bases and J gave up 3 bases; unmatched junction bases: 5. CDR3 amino acids: CATSDDRVFYEQYF. The CDR3 DNA sequence: TGTGCCACCAGTGACGACAGGGTTTTCTACGAGCAGTACTTC.

This clonotype showed up many times. This sequence joins TRBV20-1 and TRBJ2-1; no firm D call. The CDR3 sequence is 14 residues long. Germline loops: CDR1 DFQATT, CDR2 SNEGSKA (reference sequence). Trimming left V 3 bases short and J 1 base short, with 10 bases between. DNA of the CDR3: TGCAGTGCTAGGGGGTACCAGTCCTACAATGAGCAGTTCTTC. Its protein is CSARGYQSYNEQFF.

This clonotype was picked up many times. J is TRBJ2-3 and V is TRBV30, with D tentatively TRBD2 (6 bases). Trimming removed 1 base from V and 3 bases from J, with 11 bases in between. The length of the CDR3 is 14 residues. Per the germline V gene, CDR1 is GTSNPN and CDR2 is SVGIG (reference sequence). CDR3 nucleotides: TGTGCCTGGAGTGGGGGGGTAGGGACAGATACGCAGTATTTT. This encodes CAWSGGVGTDTQYF.